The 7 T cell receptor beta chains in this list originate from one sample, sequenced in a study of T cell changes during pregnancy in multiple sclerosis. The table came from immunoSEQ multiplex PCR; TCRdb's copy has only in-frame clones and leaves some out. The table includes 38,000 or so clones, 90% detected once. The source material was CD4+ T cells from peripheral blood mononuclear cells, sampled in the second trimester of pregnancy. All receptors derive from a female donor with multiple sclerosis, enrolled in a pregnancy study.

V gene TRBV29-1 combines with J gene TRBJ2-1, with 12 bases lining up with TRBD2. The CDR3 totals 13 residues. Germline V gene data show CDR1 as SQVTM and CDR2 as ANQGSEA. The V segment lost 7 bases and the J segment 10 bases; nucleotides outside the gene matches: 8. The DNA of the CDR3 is TGCAGCGCAGGACTAGCGGGAACTAGGGAGCAGTTCTTC. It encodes CSAGLAGTREQFF.

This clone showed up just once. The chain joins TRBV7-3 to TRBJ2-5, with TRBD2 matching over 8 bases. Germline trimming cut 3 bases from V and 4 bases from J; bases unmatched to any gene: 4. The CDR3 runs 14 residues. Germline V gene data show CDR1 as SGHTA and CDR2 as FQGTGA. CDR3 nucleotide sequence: TGTGCCAGCAGCTTCGGTGCGGGAGGAGAGACCCAGTACTTC. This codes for CASSFGAGGETQYF.

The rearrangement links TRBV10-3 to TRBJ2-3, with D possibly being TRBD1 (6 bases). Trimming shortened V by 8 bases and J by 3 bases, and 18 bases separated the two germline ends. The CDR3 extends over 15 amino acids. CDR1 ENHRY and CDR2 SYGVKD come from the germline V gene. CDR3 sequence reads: CAISEDSTLTDTQYF. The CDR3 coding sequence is TGTGCCATCTCTGAGGACAGTACATTGACAGATACGCAGTATTTT.

This chain's CDR3 is CASSQATSALGNYEQYF. CDR3 nucleotide sequence: TGCGCCAGCAGCCAAGCCACTAGCGCACTAGGCAATTACGAGCAGTACTTC. V gene TRBV4-3 combines with J gene TRBJ2-7; 7 bases are a match to TRBD2. From germline, CDR1 is LGHNA and CDR2 YSLEER. J lost 4 bases, V lost 1 base, and 13 bases had no gene match. The CDR3 is 17 residues long.

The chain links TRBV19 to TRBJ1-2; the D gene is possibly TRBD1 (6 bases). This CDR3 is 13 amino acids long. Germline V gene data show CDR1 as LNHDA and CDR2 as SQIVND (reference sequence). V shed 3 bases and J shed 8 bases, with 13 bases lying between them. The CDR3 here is CASSMLGAGGYTF. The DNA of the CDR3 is TGTGCCAGTAGTATGTTGGGGGCAGGGGGCTACACCTTC.

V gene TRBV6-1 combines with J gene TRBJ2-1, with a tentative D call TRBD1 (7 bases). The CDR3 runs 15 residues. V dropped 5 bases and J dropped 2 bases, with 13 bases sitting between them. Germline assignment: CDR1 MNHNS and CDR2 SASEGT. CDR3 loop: CASSLTGRPYNEQFF. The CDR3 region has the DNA TGTGCCAGCAGTCTGACAGGGAGGCCCTACAATGAGCAGTTCTTC.

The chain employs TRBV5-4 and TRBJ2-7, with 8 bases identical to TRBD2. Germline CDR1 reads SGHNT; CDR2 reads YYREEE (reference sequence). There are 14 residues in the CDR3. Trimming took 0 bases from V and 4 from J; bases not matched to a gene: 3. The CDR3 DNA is TGTGCCAGCAGCTTGGAGACTAGCGCGTACGAGCAGTACTTC. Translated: CASSLETSAYEQYF.